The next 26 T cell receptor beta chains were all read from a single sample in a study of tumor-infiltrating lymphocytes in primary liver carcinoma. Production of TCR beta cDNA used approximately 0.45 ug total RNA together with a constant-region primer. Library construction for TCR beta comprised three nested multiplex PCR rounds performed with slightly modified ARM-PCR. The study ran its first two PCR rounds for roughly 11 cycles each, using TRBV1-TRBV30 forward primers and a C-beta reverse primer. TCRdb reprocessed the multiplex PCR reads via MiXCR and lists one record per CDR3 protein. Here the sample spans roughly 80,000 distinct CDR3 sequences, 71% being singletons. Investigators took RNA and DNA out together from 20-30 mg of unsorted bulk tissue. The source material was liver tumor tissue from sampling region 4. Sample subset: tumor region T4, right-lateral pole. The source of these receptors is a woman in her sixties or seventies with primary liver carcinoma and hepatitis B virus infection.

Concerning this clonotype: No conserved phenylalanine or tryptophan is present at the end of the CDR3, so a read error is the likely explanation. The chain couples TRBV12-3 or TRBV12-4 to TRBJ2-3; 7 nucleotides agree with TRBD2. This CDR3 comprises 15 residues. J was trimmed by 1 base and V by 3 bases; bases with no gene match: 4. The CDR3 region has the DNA TGTGCCAGCAGTTTCGGGCGGGAGCGCACAGATACGCAGTATCTT. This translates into CASSFGRERTDTQYL.

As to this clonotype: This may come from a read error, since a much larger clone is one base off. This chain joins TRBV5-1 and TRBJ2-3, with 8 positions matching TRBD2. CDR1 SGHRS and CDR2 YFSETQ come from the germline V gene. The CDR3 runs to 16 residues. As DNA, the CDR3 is TGCGCCAGCAGCTTGAGGGAAGCGGGAGAGACAGATACGGAGTATTTT. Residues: CASSLREAGETDTEYF.

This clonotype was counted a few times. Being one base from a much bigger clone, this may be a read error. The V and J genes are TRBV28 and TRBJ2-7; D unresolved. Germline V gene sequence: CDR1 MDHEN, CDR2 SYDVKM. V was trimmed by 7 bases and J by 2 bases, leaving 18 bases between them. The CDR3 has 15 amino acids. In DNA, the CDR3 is TGTGCCAGCACCGGCGACTCGCTCTCCCCCTACGAGCAGTACTTC. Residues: CASTGDSLSPYEQYF.

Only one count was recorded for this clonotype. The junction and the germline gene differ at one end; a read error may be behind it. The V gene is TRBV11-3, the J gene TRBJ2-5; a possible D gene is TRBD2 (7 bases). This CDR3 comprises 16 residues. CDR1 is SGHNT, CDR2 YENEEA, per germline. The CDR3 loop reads CVSSLRRGAPLETQYF. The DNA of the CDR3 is TGTGTCAGCAGCTTACGACGGGGGGCGCCTCTAGAGACTCAGTACTTC.

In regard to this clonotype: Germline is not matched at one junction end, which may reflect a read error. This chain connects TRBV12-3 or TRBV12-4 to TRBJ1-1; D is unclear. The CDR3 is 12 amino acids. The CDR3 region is CASIEANTEASF. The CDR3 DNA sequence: TGTGCCAGCATCGAAGCTAACACTGAAGCTTCCTTT.

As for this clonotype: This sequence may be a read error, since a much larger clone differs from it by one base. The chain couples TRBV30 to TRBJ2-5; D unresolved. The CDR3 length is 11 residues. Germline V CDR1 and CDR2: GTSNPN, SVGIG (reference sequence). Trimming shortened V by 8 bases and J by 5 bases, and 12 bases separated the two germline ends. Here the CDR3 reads CARTESETQYF. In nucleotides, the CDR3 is TGTGCCCGGACCGAGAGTGAGACCCAGTACTTC.

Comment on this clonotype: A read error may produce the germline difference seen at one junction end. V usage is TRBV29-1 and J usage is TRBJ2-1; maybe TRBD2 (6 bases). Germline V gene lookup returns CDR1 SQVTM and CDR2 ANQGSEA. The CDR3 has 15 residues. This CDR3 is CSVAVTPRGGREHFF. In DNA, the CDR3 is TGCAGTGTTGCTGTCACCCCACGGGGAGGTCGGGAGCATTTCTTC.

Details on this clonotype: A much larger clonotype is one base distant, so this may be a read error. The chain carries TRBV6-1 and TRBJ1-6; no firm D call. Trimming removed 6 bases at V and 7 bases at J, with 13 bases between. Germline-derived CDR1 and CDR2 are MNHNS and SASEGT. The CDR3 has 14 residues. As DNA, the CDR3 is TGTGCCAGCAGCCGGTGGCTCGTAAATTCACCCCTCCACTTT. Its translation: CASSRWLVNSPLHF.

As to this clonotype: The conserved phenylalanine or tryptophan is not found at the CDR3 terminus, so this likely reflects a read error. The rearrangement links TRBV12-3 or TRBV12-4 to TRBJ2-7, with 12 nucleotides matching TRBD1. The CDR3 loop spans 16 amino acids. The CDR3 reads CANSNAPGQGAYEQYL. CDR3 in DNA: TGTGCCAACAGTAACGCCCCGGGACAGGGGGCTTACGAGCAGTACTTA.

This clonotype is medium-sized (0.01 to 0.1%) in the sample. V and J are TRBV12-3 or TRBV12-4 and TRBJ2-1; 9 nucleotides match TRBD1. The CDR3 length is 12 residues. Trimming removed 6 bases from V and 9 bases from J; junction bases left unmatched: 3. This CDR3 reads CASRQGATEQFF. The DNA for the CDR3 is TGTGCCAGCAGACAGGGGGCAACTGAGCAGTTCTTC.

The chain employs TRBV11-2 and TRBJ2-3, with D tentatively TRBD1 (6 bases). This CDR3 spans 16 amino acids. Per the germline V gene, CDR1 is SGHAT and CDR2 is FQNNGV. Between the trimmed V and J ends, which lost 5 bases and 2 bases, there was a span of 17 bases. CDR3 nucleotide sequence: TGTGCCAGCAGCAGAAGAAGTACAGGGAACACAGATACGCAGTATTTT. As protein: CASSRRSTGNTDTQYF.

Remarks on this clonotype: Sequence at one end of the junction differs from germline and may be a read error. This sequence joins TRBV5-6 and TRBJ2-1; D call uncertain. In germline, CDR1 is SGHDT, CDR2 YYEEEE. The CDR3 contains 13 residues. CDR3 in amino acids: CASSYGPDNLQLF. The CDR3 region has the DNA TGTGCCAGCAGCTATGGACCCGACAATTTGCAGCTCTTC.

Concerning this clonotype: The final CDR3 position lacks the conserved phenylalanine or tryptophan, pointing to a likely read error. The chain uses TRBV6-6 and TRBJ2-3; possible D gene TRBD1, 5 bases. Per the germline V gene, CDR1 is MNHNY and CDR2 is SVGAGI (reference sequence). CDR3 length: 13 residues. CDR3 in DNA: TGTACCAGCAGTACAATTAGGGGAGATACGCAGTATTTA. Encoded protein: CTSSTIRGDTQYL.

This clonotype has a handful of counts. CDR3 nucleotides: TGTGCCAGCAGCTTAGCGGGAGGGAACTCCTACGAGCAGTATGTC. Its protein product is CASSLAGGNSYEQYV. The rearrangement uses TRBV11-2 and TRBJ2-7; 8 bases agree with TRBD2. The CDR3 is made up of 15 amino acids. In germline, CDR1 is SGHAT, CDR2 FQNNGV.

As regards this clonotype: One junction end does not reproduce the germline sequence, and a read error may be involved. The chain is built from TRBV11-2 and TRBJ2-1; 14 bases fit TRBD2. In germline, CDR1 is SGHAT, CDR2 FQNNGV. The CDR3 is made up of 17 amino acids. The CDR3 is CASSWRLAGGPGYEQFF. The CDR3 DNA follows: TGTGCCAGCAGCTGGAGACTAGCGGGAGGGCCGGGGTATGAGCAATTCTTC.

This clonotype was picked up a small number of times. CDR3 DNA: TGTGCCAGCAGCGGGTCAGGGTATGAGCAGTTCTTC. It encodes CASSGSGYEQFF. V usage is TRBV7-9 and J usage is TRBJ2-1; maybe TRBD1 (5 bases). CDR3 length: 12 amino acids. The V gene lost 5 bases and the J gene lost 8 bases, with 10 bases spanning the gap. Germline CDR1 is SEHNR and CDR2 is FQNEAQ (reference sequence).

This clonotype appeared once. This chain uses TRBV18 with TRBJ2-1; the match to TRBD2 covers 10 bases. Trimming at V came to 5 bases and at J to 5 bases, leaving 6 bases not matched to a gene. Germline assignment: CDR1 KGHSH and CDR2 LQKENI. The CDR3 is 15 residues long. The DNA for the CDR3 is TGTGCCAGCTCAACGAGGACTAGCGGCGACAATGAGCAGTTCTTC. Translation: CASSTRTSGDNEQFF.

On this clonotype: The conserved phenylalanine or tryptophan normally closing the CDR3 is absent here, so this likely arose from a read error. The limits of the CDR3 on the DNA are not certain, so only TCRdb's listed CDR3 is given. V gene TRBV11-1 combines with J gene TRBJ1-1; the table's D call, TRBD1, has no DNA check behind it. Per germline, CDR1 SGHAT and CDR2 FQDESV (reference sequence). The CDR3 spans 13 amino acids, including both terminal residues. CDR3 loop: CASSPYRGTEDFC.

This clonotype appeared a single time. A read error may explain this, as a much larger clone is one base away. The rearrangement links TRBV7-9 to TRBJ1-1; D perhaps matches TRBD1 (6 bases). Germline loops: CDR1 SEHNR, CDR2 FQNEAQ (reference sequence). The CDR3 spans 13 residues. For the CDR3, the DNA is TGTGTCAGCACCATACAGGGGAACACTGAAGCTTTCTTT. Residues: CVSTIQGNTEAFF.

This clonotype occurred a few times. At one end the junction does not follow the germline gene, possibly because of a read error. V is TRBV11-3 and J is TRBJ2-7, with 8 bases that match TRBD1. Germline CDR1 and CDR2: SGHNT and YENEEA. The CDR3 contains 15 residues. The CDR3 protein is CAGSPGTGGNYEQYF. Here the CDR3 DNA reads TGTGCCGGCAGCCCCGGGACAGGCGGCAACTACGAGCAATACTTC.

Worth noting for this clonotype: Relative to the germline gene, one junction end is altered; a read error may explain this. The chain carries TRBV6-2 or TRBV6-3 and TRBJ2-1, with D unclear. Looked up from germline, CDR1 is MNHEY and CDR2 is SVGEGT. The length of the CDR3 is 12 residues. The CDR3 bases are TGTGCCAGCAACTACAGATTCAATGAGCAGTTTTTC. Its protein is CASNYRFNEQFF.

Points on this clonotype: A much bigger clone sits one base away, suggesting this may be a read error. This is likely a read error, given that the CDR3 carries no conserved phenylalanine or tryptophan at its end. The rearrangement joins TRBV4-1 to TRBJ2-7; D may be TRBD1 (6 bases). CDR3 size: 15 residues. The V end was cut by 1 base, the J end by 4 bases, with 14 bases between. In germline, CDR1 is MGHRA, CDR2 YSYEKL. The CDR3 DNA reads TGCGCCAGCAGCCAAGCAACAGGGAGACAATACGAGCAGTACCTC. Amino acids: CASSQATGRQYEQYL.

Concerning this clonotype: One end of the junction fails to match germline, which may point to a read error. CDR3 sequence: CASSWGPGGFRSYNEQFF. In DNA, the CDR3 is TGTGCCAGCAGTTGGGGCCCGGGGGGGTTCAGATCCTACAATGAACAGTTCTTC. J is TRBJ2-1 and V is TRBV6-1, with 8 bases that match TRBD2. CDR1 is MNHNS and CDR2 is SASEGT in the germline V gene. The CDR3 has 18 residues.

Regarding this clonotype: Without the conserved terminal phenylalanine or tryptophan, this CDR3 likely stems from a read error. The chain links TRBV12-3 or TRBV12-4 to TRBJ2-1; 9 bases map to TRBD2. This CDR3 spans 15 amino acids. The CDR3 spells CVSRDEREAPNEQFS. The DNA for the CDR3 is TGTGTTAGCAGAGACGAGCGGGAGGCCCCCAATGAGCAGTTCTCC.

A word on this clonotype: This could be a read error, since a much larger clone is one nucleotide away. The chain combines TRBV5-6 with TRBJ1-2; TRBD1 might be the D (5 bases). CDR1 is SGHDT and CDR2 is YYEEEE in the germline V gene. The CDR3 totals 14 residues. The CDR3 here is CTSSPGRILYGYTF. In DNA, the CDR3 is TGTACCAGCAGCCCGGGACGGATACTCTATGGCTACACCTTC.

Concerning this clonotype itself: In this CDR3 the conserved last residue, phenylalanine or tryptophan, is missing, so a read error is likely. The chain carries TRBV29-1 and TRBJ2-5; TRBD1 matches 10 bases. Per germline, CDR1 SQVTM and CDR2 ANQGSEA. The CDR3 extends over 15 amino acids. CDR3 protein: CSVEGGTGEQETQYL. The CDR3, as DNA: TGCAGTGTTGAAGGAGGGACAGGGGAACAAGAGACCCAGTACCTC.